This TCR beta chain emerged from a study of T cell responses to AZD1222 COVID-19 vaccine. Study-wide results and caveats: Donors in the cohort were predominantly white British and more often female, and clonal diversity was possibly underestimated.

Method: immunoSEQ multiplex PCR; TCRdb's copy keeps in-frame clones and lacks some. The sample carries about 87,000 clones, 90% recorded once. Germline V gene data show CDR1 as SGHTA and CDR2 as FQGNSA. The V gene lost 6 bases and the J gene lost 7 bases, with 28 bases spanning the gap. The CDR3 consists of 17 residues. As for this clone: Its antigen remains unidentified.

Sequenced material: peripheral blood, taken on day 0 of AZD1222 vaccination. This receptor was identified in an adult in good health. The chain employs TRBV7-2 and TRBJ2-7, with D perhaps matching TRBD2 (6 bases). Here the CDR3 reads CASRQIGTWQGGSEQYF. In DNA, the CDR3 is TGTGCCAGCAGACAAATAGGAACCTGGCAGGGAGGTTCAGAGCAGTACTTC.